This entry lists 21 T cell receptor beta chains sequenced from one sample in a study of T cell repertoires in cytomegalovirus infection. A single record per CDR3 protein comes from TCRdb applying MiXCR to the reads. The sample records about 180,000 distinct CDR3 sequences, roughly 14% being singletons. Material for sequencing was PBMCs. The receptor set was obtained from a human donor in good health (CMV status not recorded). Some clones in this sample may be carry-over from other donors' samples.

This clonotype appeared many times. This CDR3 reads CASSLLEGRTNEKLFF. In DNA form, the CDR3 reads TGTGCCAGCAGCCTCTTAGAAGGACGGACTAATGAAAAACTGTTTTTT. The chain couples TRBV7-9 to TRBJ1-4; D remains ambiguous. Germline values: CDR1 SEHNR, CDR2 FQNEAQ (reference sequence). V was clipped by 5 bases and J by 2 bases, with 15 bases between them. The CDR3 extends over 16 amino acids. The full variable domain, in which reference TRBV7-9 and TRBJ1-4 provide the parts outside the CDR3, is DTGVSQNPRHKITKRGQNVTFRCDPISEHNRLYWYRQTLGQGPEFLTYFQNEAQLEKSRLLSDRFSAERPKGSFSTLEIQRTEQGDSAMYLCASSLLEGRTNEKLFFGSGTQLSVL.

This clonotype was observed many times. CDR3 protein: CASSLRDKREAFF. The CDR3 DNA reads as TGTGCCAGCAGCTTAAGGGACAAACGTGAAGCTTTCTTT. The genes are TRBV7-2 and TRBJ1-1, with D maybe TRBD1 (6 bases). V was trimmed by 2 bases and J by 7 bases, leaving 11 bases between them. The germline V gene encodes CDR1 SGHTA and CDR2 FQGNSA. The CDR3 contains 13 residues. Variable domain in full (rest from reference TRBV7-2 and TRBJ1-1): GAGVSQSPSNKVTEKGKDVELRCDPISGHTALYWYRQSLGQGLEFLIYFQGNSAPDKSGLPSDRFSAERTGGSVSTLTIQRTQQEDSAVYLCASSLRDKREAFFGQGTRLTVV.

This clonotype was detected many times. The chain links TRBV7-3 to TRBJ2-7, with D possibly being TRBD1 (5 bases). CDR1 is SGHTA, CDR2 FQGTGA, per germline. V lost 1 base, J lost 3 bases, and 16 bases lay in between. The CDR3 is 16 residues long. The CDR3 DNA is TGTGCCAGCAGCTTAAGAGGAGCAGGGCCCCTCTACGAGCAGTACTTC. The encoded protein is CASSLRGAGPLYEQYF.

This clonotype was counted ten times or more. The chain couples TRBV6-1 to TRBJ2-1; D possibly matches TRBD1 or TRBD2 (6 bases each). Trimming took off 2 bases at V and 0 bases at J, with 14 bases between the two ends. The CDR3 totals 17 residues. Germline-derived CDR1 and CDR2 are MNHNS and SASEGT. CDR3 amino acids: CASSEFGGFSSYNEQFF. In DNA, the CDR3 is TGTGCCAGCAGTGAATTCGGGGGCTTTAGCTCCTACAATGAGCAGTTCTTC.

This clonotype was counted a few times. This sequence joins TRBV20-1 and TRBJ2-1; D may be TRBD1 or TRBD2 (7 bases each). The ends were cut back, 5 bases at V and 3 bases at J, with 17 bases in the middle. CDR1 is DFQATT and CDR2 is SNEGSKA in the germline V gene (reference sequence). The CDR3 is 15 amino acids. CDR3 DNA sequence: TGCAGTGCTCCGGAGCGGGACAGAAACTACAATGAGCAGTTCTTC. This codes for CSAPERDRNYNEQFF.

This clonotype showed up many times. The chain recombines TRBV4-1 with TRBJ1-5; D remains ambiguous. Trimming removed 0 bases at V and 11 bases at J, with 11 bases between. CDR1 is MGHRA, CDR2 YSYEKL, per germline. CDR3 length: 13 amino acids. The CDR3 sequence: CASSQDEREAQHF. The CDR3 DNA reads TGCGCCAGCAGCCAAGATGAAAGGGAAGCCCAGCATTTT.

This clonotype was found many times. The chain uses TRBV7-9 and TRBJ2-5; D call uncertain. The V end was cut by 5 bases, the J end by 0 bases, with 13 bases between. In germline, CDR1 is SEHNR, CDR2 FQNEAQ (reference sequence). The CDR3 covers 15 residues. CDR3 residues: CASSPVIVYQETQYF. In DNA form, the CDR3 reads TGTGCCAGCAGCCCGGTCATCGTTTACCAAGAGACCCAGTACTTC.

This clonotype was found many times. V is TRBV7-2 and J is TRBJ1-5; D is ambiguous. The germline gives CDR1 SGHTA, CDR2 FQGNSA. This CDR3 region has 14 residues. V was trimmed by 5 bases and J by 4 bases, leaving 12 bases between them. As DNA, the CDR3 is TGTGCCAGCAGCCTAAGGAGAGGGAATCAGCCCCAGCATTTT. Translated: CASSLRRGNQPQHF.

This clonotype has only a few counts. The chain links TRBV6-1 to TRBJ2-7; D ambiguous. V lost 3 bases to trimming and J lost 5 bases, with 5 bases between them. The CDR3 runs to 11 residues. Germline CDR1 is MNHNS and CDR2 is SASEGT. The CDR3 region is CASSETHEQYF. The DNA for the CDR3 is TGTGCCAGCAGTGAGACCCACGAGCAGTACTTC.

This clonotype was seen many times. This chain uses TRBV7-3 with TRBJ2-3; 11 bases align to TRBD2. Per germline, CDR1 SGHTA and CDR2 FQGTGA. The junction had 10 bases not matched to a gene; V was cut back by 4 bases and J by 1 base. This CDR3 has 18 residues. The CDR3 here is CASSSPDLLAGGTDTQYF. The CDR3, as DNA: TGTGCCAGCAGCTCCCCCGATCTACTAGCGGGGGGCACAGATACGCAGTATTTT.

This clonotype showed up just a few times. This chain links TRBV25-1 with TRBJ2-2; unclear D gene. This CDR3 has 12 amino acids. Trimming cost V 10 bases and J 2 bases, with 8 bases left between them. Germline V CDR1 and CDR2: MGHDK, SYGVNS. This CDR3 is CATSLNTGELFF. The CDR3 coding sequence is TGTGCCACCAGCCTTAACACCGGGGAGCTGTTTTTT.

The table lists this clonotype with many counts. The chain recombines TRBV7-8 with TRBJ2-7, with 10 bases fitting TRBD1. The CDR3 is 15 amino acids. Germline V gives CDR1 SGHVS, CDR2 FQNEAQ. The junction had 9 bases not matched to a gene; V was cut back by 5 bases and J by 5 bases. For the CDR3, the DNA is TGTGCCAGCAGCCCTAGCGGACAGGGGGGAAACGAGCAGTACTTC. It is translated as CASSPSGQGGNEQYF.

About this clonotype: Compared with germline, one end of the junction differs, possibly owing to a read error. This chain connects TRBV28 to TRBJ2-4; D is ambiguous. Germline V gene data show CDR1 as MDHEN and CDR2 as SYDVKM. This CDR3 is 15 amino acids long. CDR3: CANSLEALAKNIQYF. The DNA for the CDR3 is TGTGCCAACAGTTTAGAAGCGCTAGCCAAAAACATTCAGTACTTC.

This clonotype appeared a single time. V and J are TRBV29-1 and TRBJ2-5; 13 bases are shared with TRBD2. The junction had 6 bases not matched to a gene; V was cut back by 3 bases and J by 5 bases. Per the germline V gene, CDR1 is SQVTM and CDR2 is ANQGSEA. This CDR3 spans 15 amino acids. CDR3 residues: CSVEILAGGPETQYF. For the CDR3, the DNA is TGCAGCGTTGAGATACTAGCGGGGGGGCCGGAGACCCAGTACTTC.

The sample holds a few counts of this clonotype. Here the CDR3 DNA reads TGTGCCAGCACGTTGACAGGGGGCATGGGTGGCTACACCTTC. This sequence encodes CASTLTGGMGGYTF. The chain carries TRBV28 and TRBJ1-2, with 10 bases identical to TRBD1. The germline V gene has CDR1 MDHEN and CDR2 SYDVKM. Germline trimming cut 7 bases from V and 7 bases from J; bases unmatched to any gene: 9. This CDR3 spans 14 amino acids.

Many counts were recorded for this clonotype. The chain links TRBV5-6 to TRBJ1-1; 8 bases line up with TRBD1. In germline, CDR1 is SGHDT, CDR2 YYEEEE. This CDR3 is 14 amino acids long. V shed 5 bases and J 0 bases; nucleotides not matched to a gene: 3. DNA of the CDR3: TGTGCCAGCAGTCAGGGGGCAGTGAACACTGAAGCTTTCTTT. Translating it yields CASSQGAVNTEAFF. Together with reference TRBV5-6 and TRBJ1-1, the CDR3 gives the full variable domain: DAGVTQSPTHLIKTRGQQVTLRCSPKSGHDTVSWYQQALGQGPQFIFQYYEEEERQRGNFPDRFSGHQFPNYSSELNVNALLLGDSALYLCASSQGAVNTEAFFGQGTRLTVV.

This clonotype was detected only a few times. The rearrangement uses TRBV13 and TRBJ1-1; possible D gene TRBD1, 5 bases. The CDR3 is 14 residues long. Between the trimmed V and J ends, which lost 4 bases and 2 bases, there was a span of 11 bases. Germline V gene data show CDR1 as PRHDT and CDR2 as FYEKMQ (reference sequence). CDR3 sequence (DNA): TGTGCCAGCAGCTCCAGGGTAAGAAACACTGAAGCTTTCTTT. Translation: CASSSRVRNTEAFF.

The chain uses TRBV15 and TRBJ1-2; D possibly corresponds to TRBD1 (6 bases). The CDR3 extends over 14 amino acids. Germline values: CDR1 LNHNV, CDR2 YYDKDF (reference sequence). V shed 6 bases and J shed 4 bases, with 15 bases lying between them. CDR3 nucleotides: TGTGCCACCAGGGGGGCAGGAGACGCCTATGGCTACACCTTC. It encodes CATRGAGDAYGYTF. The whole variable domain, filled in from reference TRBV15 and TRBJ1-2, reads DAMVIQNPRYQVTQFGKPVTLSCSQTLNHNVMYWYQQKSSQAPKLLFHYYDKDFNNEADTPDNFQSRRPNTSFCFLDIRSPGLGDTAMYLCATRGAGDAYGYTFGSGTRLTVV.

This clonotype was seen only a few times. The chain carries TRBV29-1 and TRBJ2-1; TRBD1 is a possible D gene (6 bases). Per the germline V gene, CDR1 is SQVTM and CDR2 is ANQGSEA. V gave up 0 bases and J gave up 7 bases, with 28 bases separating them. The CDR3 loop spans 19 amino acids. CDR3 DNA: TGCAGCGTTGAAGATGTTGGTTTCAGGGGCGGAGGTCCCCTAAATGAGCAGTTCTTC. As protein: CSVEDVGFRGGGPLNEQFF.

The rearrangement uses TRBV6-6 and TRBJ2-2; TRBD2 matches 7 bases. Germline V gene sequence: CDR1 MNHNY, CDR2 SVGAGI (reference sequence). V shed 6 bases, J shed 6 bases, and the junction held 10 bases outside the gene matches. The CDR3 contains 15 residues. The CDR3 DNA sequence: TGTGCCAGCAGCTTCACGGGACTATCCCCCGGGGAGCTGTTTTTT. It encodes CASSFTGLSPGELFF.

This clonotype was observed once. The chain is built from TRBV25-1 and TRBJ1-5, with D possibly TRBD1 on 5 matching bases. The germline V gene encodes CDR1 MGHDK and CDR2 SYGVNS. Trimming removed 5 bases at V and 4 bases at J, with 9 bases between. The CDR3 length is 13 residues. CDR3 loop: CASSPGFNQPQHF. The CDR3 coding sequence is TGTGCCAGCAGTCCAGGGTTTAATCAGCCCCAGCATTTT.